The 29 T cell receptor beta chains listed next were all sequenced from one sample in a study of CXCR3-negative and CXCR3-positive naive CD8 T cells. The TRB cDNA libraries were prepared by 5' RACE with UMI labels. TCRdb re-called the 5' RACE reads; one entry per CDR3 protein, DNA not given. Recorded for this sample: about 94,000 distinct CDR3 sequences. Their antigens remain unidentified. The study, taken as a whole, reports: Relative to CXCR3-negative naive cells, CXCR3-positive naive cells had more hydrophobic TRB CDR3s.

Material for sequencing was naive CXCR3+ CD8+ T cells from blood. Subset of the sample: CD45RO-CCR7+CD27+CD95- naive CD8+ T cells expressing CXCR3 (TNR3+). Receptors originate from a human donor in good health. Some clones in this sample may be carry-over from other donors' samples.

The chain employs TRBV9 and TRBJ2-7; TCRdb names TRBD1, which stays unverified in the absence of DNA. This CDR3 spans 13 amino acids. Germline V CDR1 and CDR2: SGDLS, YYNGEE. CDR3: CASSPLQGYEQYF.

This chain uses TRBV6-5 with TRBJ2-3; checking the TCRdb D call of TRBD2 is not possible without DNA. The CDR3 has 16 residues. Germline assignment: CDR1 MNHEY and CDR2 SVGAGI. The CDR3: CASSPGLAGGYDTQYF.

The gene calls are TRBV20-1 and TRBJ2-1; lacking DNA, the TRBD2 call made by TCRdb goes unchecked. This CDR3 spans 14 amino acids. The germline V gene encodes CDR1 DFQATT and CDR2 SNEGSKA (reference sequence). CDR3 loop: CSARGGRSGNEQFF.

CDR3: CASGQLYEQYF. This chain connects TRBV6-6 to TRBJ2-7. Germline V CDR1 and CDR2: MNHNY, SVGAGI (reference sequence). This CDR3 comprises 11 residues.

This chain links TRBV25-1 with TRBJ2-7; TCRdb's D call of TRBD1 is untestable without DNA. CDR1 MGHDK and CDR2 SYGVNS come from the germline V gene. The CDR3 spans 14 residues. CDR3 protein: CASSESDPAYEQYF.

The rearrangement joins TRBV20-1 to TRBJ2-7. This CDR3 has 13 residues. Germline CDR1 and CDR2: DFQATT and SNEGSKA (reference sequence). CDR3: CSARGQISYEQYF.

The chain carries TRBV7-6 and TRBJ2-5; TCRdb designates TRBD1, a call that cannot be tested without DNA. The CDR3 is made up of 15 amino acids. Looked up from germline, CDR1 is SGHVS and CDR2 is FNYEAQ. The CDR3 region is CASSLGQGIGETQYF.

The genes are TRBV4-1 and TRBJ1-4. This CDR3 has 17 residues. CDR1 is MGHRA and CDR2 is YSYEKL in the germline V gene. The CDR3 protein is CASSGGLQTEPNEKLFF.

The chain recombines TRBV13 with TRBJ2-5; without DNA, the TCRdb call of TRBD2 cannot be checked. Per the germline V gene, CDR1 is PRHDT and CDR2 is FYEKMQ (reference sequence). The CDR3 runs 16 residues. CDR3 protein: CASSRRSHRQSETQYF.

J is TRBJ2-7 and V is TRBV28. Germline assignment: CDR1 MDHEN and CDR2 SYDVKM. The CDR3 totals 11 residues. This CDR3 reads CASSLGDEQYF.

The V call is TRBV4-3, the J call TRBJ2-7. Germline assignment: CDR1 LGHNA and CDR2 YSLEER. This CDR3 is 13 amino acids long. CDR3 in amino acids: CASSQDKTYEQYF.

The genes are TRBV15 and TRBJ1-1; the TCRdb call, TRBD1, lacks DNA for checking. Germline V gives CDR1 LNHNV, CDR2 YYDKDF (reference sequence). The CDR3 has 14 amino acids. This CDR3 is CATSLDRGNTEAFF. The whole variable domain, remainder taken from reference TRBV15 and TRBJ1-1, is DAMVIQNPRYQVTQFGKPVTLSCSQTLNHNVMYWYQQKSSQAPKLLFHYYDKDFNNEADTPDNFQSRRPNTSFCFLDIRSPGLGDTAMYLCATSLDRGNTEAFFGQGTRLTVV.

The chain joins TRBV28 to TRBJ2-1; the D call of TRBD2 rests on TCRdb alone, since no DNA is present to check it. Germline CDR1 and CDR2: MDHEN and SYDVKM. The CDR3 spans 15 residues. CDR3 sequence reads: CASSLYSGDHNEQFF.

The rearrangement joins TRBV29-1 to TRBJ2-7; TCRdb proposes TRBD1, but this gene call is untestable without DNA. CDR3 size: 11 residues. Germline V gene sequence: CDR1 SQVTM, CDR2 ANQGSEA. CDR3 residues: CSIPGPPEQYF.

The chain links TRBV11-2 to TRBJ2-7; TCRdb outputs TRBD1, but without DNA this stays unchecked. The CDR3 is 13 amino acids. From germline, CDR1 is SGHAT and CDR2 FQNNGV. The CDR3 spells CASSLRPGNEQYF.

This chain connects TRBV14 to TRBJ2-7; TCRdb lists TRBD1, though no DNA is available to test this call. The CDR3 extends over 15 amino acids. The germline V gene encodes CDR1 SGHDN and CDR2 FVKESK. The CDR3 loop reads CASSLSQGKAYEQYF.

This rearrangement joins TRBV27 to TRBJ1-6; TCRdb's D call of TRBD1 is untestable without DNA. This CDR3 spans 16 amino acids. Germline-derived CDR1 and CDR2 are MNHEY and SMNVEV (reference sequence). The CDR3 region is CASSPTPGNYNSPLHF.

The chain uses TRBV6-5 and TRBJ2-2; no DNA is available, so the TRBD2 call from TCRdb remains unchecked. The CDR3 covers 15 residues. Germline V lookup: CDR1 MNHEY, CDR2 SVGAGI. CDR3 loop: CASSYSGGPTGELFF.

The chain has TRBV7-6 and TRBJ1-1. The CDR3 extends over 15 amino acids. The germline V gene has CDR1 SGHVS and CDR2 FNYEAQ. The CDR3 loop is CASTPVATMNTEAFF.

The chain carries TRBV20-1 and TRBJ2-7. Germline assignment: CDR1 DFQATT and CDR2 SNEGSKA (reference sequence). The CDR3 covers 12 residues. CDR3 sequence: CSASRSPGEQYF.

The rearrangement joins TRBV15 to TRBJ1-5; the TCRdb call, TRBD1, lacks DNA for checking. Germline CDR1 is LNHNV and CDR2 is YYDKDF (reference sequence). CDR3 size: 15 residues. CDR3 sequence reads: CATSRAGGSNQPQHF.

The chain links TRBV3-1 to TRBJ1-1; the D call of TRBD1 rests on TCRdb alone, since no DNA is present to check it. The CDR3 consists of 15 residues. Germline CDR1 reads LGHDT; CDR2 reads YNNKEL (reference sequence). This CDR3 is CASSWRQGRDTEAFF.

This chain connects TRBV5-1 to TRBJ2-7. Germline V gene data show CDR1 as SGHRS and CDR2 as YFSETQ. This CDR3 is 14 amino acids long. This CDR3 reads CASSFFGDSYEQYF.

V and J are TRBV9 and TRBJ2-7; as DNA is missing, the TRBD1 call by TCRdb cannot be tested. The CDR3 is 14 residues long. Per germline, CDR1 SGDLS and CDR2 YYNGEE. The CDR3 loop reads CASSVEGSTYEQYF.

This rearrangement joins TRBV18 to TRBJ2-1. Germline V gene lookup returns CDR1 KGHSH and CDR2 LQKENI. The CDR3 is 15 residues long. CDR3 sequence reads: CASSLDWDSYNEQFF.

The CDR3 loop is CASSQGTGNTGELFF. The chain joins TRBV4-3 to TRBJ2-2. Germline CDR1 reads LGHNA; CDR2 reads YSLEER. CDR3 size: 15 residues.

This rearrangement joins TRBV5-1 to TRBJ2-2. CDR1 and CDR2 (germline): SGHRS, YFSETQ. This CDR3 spans 16 amino acids. The CDR3 here is CASSPIRTRSTGELFF.

The rearrangement uses TRBV6-6 and TRBJ2-7. CDR1 is MNHNY, CDR2 SVGAGI, per germline (reference sequence). The CDR3 runs to 13 residues. The chain's CDR3 is CASSPTSSYEQYF.

The chain is built from TRBV29-1 and TRBJ2-1; the D call from TCRdb, TRBD1, cannot be confirmed without DNA. Germline V gene lookup returns CDR1 SQVTM and CDR2 ANQGSEA. The CDR3 consists of 12 residues. The CDR3 is CSVDLTGDEQFF.